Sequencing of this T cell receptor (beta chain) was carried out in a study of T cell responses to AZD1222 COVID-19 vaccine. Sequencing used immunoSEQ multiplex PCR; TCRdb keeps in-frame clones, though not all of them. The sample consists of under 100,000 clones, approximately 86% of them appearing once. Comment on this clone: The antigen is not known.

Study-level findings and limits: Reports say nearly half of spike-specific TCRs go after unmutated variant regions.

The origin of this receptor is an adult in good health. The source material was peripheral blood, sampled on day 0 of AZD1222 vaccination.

The CDR3 DNA follows: TGTGCCAGCAGCTCGGGACCTGATGGCTACACCTTC. Encoded protein: CASSSGPDGYTF. The chain combines TRBV7-8 with TRBJ1-2; possibly TRBD1 for D (5 bases). Trimming removed 4 bases at V and 6 bases at J, with 9 bases between. Germline V lookup: CDR1 SGHVS, CDR2 FQNEAQ. This CDR3 contains 12 residues.